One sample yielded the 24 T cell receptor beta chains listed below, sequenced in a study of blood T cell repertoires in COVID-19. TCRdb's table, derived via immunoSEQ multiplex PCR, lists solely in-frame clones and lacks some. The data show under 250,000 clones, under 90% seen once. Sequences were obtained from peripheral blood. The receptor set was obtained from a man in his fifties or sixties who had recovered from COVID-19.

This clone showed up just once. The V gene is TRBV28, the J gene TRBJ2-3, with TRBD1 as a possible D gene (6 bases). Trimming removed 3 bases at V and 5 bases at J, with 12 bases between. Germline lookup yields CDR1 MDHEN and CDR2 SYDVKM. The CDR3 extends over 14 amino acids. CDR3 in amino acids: CASSLNRAGDTQYF. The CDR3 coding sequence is TGTGCCAGCAGTTTGAACAGGGCCGGAGATACGCAGTATTTT.

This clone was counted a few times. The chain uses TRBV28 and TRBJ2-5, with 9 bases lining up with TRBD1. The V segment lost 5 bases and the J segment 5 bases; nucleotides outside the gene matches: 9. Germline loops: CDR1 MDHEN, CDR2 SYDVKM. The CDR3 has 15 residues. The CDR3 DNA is TGTGCCAGCAGTCCCCGGACAGGGGAATTGGAGACCCAGTACTTC. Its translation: CASSPRTGELETQYF.

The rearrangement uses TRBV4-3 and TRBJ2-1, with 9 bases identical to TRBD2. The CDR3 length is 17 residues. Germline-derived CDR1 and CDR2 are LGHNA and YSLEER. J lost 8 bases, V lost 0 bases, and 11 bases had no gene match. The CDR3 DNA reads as TGCGCCAGCAGCCAAGATCTTATTCTTAGCGGGAGCGATGAGCAGTTCTTC. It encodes CASSQDLILSGSDEQFF.

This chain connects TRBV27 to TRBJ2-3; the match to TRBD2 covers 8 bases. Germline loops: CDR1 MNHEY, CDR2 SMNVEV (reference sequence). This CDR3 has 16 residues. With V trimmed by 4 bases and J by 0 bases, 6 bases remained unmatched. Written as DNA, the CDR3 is TGTGCCAGCAGTTCCTCACTAGCGGATAGCACAGATACGCAGTATTTT. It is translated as CASSSSLADSTDTQYF.

Here the CDR3 DNA reads TGTGCCAGCTCACTTGGGCAGGGCGGCGAAAAACTGTTTTTT. Translation gives CASSLGQGGEKLFF. J is TRBJ1-4 and V is TRBV18, with D maybe TRBD1 (5 bases). Germline V gene data show CDR1 as KGHSH and CDR2 as LQKENI. Trimming cost V 4 bases and J 8 bases, with 14 bases left between them. The CDR3 spans 14 residues.

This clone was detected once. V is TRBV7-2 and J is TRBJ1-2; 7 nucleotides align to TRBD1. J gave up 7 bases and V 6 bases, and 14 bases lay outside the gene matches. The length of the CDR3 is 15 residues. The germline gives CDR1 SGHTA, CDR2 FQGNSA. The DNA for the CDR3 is TGTGCCAGCAGTCGGACAGGTCTTATCTTGGGTGGCTACACCTTC. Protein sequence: CASSRTGLILGGYTF.

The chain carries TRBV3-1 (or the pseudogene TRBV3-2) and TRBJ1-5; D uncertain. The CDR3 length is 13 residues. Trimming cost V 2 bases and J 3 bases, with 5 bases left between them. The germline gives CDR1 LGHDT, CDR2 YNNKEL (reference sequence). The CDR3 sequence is CASSQSDNQPQHF. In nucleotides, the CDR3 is TGTGCCAGCAGCCAATCAGACAATCAGCCCCAGCATTTT.

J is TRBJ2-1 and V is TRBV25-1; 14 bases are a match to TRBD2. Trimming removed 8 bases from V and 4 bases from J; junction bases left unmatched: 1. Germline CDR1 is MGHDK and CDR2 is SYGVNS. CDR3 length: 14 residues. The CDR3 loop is CASRLAGGYNEQFF. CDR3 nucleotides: TGTGCCAGCCGACTAGCGGGGGGGTACAATGAGCAGTTCTTC.

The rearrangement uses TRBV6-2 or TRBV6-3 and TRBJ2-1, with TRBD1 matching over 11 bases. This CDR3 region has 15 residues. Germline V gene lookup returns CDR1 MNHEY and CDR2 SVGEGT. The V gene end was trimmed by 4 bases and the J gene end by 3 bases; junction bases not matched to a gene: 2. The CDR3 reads CASSSGTGGYNEQFF. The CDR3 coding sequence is TGTGCCAGCAGTTCCGGGACAGGGGGCTACAATGAGCAGTTCTTC.

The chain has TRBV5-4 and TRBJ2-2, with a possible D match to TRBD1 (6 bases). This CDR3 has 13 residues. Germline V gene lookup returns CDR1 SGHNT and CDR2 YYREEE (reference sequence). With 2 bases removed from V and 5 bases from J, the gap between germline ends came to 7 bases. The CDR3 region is CASSLQGTGELFF. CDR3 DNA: TGTGCCAGCAGCTTACAGGGAACCGGGGAGCTGTTTTTT.

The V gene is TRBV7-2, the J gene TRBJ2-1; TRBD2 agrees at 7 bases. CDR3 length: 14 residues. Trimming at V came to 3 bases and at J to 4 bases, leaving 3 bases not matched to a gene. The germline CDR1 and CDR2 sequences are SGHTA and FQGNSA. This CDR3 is CASSLSSGYNEQFF. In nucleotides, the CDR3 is TGTGCCAGCAGCTTGTCTAGCGGATACAATGAGCAGTTCTTC.

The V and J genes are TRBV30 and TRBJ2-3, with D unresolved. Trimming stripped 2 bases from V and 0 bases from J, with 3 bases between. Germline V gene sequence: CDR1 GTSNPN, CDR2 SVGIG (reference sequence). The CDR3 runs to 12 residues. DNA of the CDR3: TGTGCCTGGAGTCATAGCACAGATACGCAGTATTTT. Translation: CAWSHSTDTQYF.

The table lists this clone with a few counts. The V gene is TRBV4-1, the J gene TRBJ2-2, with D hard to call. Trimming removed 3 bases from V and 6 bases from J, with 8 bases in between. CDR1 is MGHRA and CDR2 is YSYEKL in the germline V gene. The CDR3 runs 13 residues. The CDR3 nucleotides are TGCGCCAGCAGCCAGCAGTGGTCCGGGGAGCTGTTTTTT. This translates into CASSQQWSGELFF.

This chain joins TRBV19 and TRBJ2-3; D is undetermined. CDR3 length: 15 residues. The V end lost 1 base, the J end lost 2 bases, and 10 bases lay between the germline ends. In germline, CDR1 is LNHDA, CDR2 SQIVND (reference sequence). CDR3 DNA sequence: TGTGCCAGTAGTATAGGTGCCTTAGCCACAGATACGCAGTATTTT. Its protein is CASSIGALATDTQYF. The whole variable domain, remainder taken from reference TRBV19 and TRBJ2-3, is DGGITQSPKYLFRKEGQNVTLSCEQNLNHDAMYWYRQDPGQGLRLIYYSQIVNDFQKGDIAEGYSVSREKKESFPLTVTSAQKNPTAFYLCASSIGALATDTQYFGPGTRLTVL.

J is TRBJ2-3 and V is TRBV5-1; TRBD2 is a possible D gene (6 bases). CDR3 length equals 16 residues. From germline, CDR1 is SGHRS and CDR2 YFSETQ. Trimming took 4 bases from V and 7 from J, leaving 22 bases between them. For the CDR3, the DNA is TGCGCCAGCAGCCCCGAGGTGGCGGGGTCAGGGAATACGCAGTATTTT. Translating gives CASSPEVAGSGNTQYF.

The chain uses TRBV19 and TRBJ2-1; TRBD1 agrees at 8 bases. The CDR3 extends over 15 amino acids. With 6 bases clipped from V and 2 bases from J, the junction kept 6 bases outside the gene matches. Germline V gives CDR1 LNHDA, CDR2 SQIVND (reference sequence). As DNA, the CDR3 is TGTGCCAGTAGAAACAGGGGGGTCGCCTACAATGAGCAGTTCTTC. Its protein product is CASRNRGVAYNEQFF.

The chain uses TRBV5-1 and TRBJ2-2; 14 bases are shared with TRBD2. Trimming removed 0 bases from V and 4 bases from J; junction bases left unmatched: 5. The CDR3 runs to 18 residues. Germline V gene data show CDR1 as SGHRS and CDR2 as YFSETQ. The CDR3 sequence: CASSLAGTSGGITGELFF. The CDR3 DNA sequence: TGCGCCAGCAGCTTGGCGGGGACTAGCGGGGGAATCACCGGGGAGCTGTTTTTT. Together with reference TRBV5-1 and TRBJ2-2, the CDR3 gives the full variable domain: KAGVTQTPRYLIKTRGQQVTLSCSPISGHRSVSWYQQTPGQGLQFLFEYFSETQRNKGNFPGRFSGRQFSNSRSEMNVSTLELGDSALYLCASSLAGTSGGITGELFFGEGSRLTVL.

For the CDR3, the DNA is TGTGCCAGCAGACGGGACAGAGCTAACTATGGCTACACCTTC. Its protein product is CASRRDRANYGYTF. The chain is built from TRBV5-4 and TRBJ1-2; 7 nucleotides align to TRBD1. The germline V gene encodes CDR1 SGHNT and CDR2 YYREEE (reference sequence). The CDR3 covers 14 residues. V was clipped by 5 bases and J by 0 bases; unmatched bases: 4.

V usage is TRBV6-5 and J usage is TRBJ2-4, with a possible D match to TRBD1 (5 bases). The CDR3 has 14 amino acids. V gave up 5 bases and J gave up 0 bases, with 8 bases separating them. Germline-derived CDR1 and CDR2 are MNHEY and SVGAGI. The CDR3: CASSLGQAKNIQYF. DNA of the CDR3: TGTGCCAGCAGTCTAGGACAAGCCAAAAACATTCAGTACTTC.

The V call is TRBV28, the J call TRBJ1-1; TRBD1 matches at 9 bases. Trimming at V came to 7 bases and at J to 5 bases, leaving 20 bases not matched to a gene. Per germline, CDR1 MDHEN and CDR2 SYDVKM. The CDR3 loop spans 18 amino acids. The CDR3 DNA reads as TGTGCCAGCACAACTCGTCCCGGGACAGGGAGGGGCGGTACTGAAGCTTTCTTT. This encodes CASTTRPGTGRGGTEAFF.

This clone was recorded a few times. The CDR3 DNA reads TGTGCCAGCAGATCGCAGGGGAATGAGCAGTTCTTC. This translates into CASRSQGNEQFF. This chain joins TRBV3-1 (or the pseudogene TRBV3-2) and TRBJ2-1, with a possible D match to TRBD1 (6 bases). Germline V gene data show CDR1 as LGHDT and CDR2 as YNNKEL (reference sequence). V was trimmed by 6 bases and J by 7 bases, leaving 10 bases between them. CDR3 size: 12 residues.

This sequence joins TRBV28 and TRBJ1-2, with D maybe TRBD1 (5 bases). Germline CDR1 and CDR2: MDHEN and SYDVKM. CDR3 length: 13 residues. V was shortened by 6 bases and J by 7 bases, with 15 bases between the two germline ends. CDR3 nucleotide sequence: TGTGCCAGCAGGCTGACTGGGGGGAGTGGCTACACCTTC. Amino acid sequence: CASRLTGGSGYTF.

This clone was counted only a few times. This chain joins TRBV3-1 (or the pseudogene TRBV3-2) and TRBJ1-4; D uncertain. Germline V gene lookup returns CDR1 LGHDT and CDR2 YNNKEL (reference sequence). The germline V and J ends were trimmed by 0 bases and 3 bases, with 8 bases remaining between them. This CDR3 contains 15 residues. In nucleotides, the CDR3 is TGTGCCAGCAGCCAAGATCTCCTAGCTAATGAAAAACTGTTTTTT. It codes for CASSQDLLANEKLFF.

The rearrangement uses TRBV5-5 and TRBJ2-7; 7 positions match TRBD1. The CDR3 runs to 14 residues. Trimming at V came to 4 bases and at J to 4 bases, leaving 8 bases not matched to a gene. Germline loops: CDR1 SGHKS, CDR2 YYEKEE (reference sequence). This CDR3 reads CASSPPGQTYEQYF. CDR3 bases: TGTGCCAGCAGCCCGCCGGGACAGACTTACGAGCAGTACTTC.